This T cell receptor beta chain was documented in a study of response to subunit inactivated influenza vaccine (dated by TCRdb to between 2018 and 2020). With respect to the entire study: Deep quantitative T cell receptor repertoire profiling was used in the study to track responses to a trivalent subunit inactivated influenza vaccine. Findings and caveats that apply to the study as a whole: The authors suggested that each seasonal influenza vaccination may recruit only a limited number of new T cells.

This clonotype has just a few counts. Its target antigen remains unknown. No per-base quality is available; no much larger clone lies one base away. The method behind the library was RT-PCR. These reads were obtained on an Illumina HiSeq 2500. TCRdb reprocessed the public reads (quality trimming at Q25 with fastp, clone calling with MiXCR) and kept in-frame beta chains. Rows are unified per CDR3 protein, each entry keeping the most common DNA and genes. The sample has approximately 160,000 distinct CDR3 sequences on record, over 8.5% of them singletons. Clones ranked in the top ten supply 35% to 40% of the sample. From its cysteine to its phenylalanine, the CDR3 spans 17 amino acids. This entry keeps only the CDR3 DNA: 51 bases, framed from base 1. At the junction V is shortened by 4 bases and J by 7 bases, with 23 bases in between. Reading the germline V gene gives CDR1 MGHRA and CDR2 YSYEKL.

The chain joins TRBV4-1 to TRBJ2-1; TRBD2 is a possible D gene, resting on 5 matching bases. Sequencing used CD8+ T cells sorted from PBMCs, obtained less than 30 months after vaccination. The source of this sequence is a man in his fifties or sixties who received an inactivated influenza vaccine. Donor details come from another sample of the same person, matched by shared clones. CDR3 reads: CASSLPRRPTVVNEQFF. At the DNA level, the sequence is TGCGCCAGCAGCCTTCCAAGGAGGCCTACCGTCGTGAATGAGCAGTTCTTC.